One and the same sample provided the 25 T cell receptor beta chains below, sequenced in a study of cytomegalovirus exposure and HLA in healthy donors. Libraries were prepared by immunoSEQ multiplex PCR; TCRdb keeps only in-frame clonotypes and omits some of them. The table lists 100,000 to 130,000 clones, 90% to 97% of them singletons. Sequencing was carried out using PBMCs. The receptors here all came from a woman aged 18-29 years in good health and CMV-seronegative.

The chain uses TRBV7-9 and TRBJ2-1; TRBD2 aligns across 9 bases. V lost 2 bases, J lost 6 bases, and 8 bases stayed unmatched. The CDR3 length is 16 residues. The germline V gene encodes CDR1 SEHNR and CDR2 FQNEAQ (reference sequence). For the CDR3, the DNA is TGTGCCAGCAGCTTACCCCGTGGTAGCGGGGGCAATGAGCAGTTCTTC. Its protein is CASSLPRGSGGNEQFF.

In this sample, this clone turned up once. The chain has TRBV28 and TRBJ2-1; 11 bases are a match to TRBD2. This CDR3 is built from 17 residues. V was clipped by 3 bases and J by 4 bases; unmatched bases: 8. Germline-derived CDR1 and CDR2 are MDHEN and SYDVKM. CDR3 DNA: TGTGCCAGCAGTTTGTTCGATGGGACTAGCGGTTACAATGAGCAGTTCTTC. Protein: CASSLFDGTSGYNEQFF.

V and J are TRBV5-1 and TRBJ2-5; 11 bases are a match to TRBD2. Germline lookup yields CDR1 SGHRS and CDR2 YFSETQ. CDR3 size: 16 residues. The trim removed 4 bases at V and 5 bases at J, leaving 10 bases unmatched. CDR3 residues: CASSPGLAGGVETQYF. The CDR3 nucleotides read TGCGCCAGCAGCCCGGGCCTAGCGGGGGGTGTGGAGACCCAGTACTTC.

The chain joins TRBV7-9 to TRBJ2-5, with 11 positions matching TRBD2. The CDR3 is made up of 17 amino acids. Looked up from germline, CDR1 is SEHNR and CDR2 is FQNEAQ (reference sequence). The J segment lost 8 bases and the V segment lost 3 bases, leaving 14 bases of the junction unmatched. The CDR3 reads CASSFLLAGGARATQYF. CDR3 in DNA: TGTGCCAGCAGCTTCCTCCTAGCGGGGGGAGCAAGAGCCACCCAGTACTTC.

This clone was observed once. This chain joins TRBV6-5 and TRBJ1-4, with 11 bases that match TRBD1. The CDR3 is 16 amino acids. Per the germline V gene, CDR1 is MNHEY and CDR2 is SVGAGI. Unmatched junction bases numbered 6, after V lost 2 bases and J lost 7 bases. CDR3 sequence: CASSYRTGGGGEKLFF. The CDR3 DNA is TGTGCCAGCAGTTACCGGACAGGGGGCGGTGGTGAAAAACTGTTTTTT.

The chain uses TRBV19 and TRBJ2-6; D gene ambiguous. Trimming removed 0 bases at V and 0 bases at J, with 3 bases between. This CDR3 region has 15 residues. Germline loops: CDR1 LNHDA, CDR2 SQIVND (reference sequence). CDR3 sequence reads: CASSIDGSGANVLTF. CDR3 bases: TGTGCCAGTAGTATAGACGGCTCTGGGGCCAACGTCCTGACTTTC.

The CDR3: CASSYSGGGYEQYF. CDR3 DNA: TGTGCCAGCAGTTACTCGGGTGGAGGATACGAGCAGTACTTC. The V and J genes are TRBV6-5 and TRBJ2-7; D perhaps matches TRBD2 (5 bases). CDR1 and CDR2 (germline): MNHEY, SVGAGI. Trimming shortened V by 0 bases and J by 4 bases, and 10 bases separated the two germline ends. CDR3 length equals 14 residues.

The genes are TRBV6-1 and TRBJ1-3; 9 bases line up with TRBD1. V shed 1 base, J shed 2 bases, and the junction held 9 bases outside the gene matches. CDR3 length: 18 residues. Germline-derived CDR1 and CDR2 are MNHNS and SASEGT. The CDR3 region has the DNA TGTGCCAGCAGTGAAGGGGTTGGGACAGGGATAGCTGGAAACACCATATATTTT. Translated: CASSEGVGTGIAGNTIYF.

The rearrangement joins TRBV18 to TRBJ1-3, with 8 bases lining up with TRBD1. Germline V gene lookup returns CDR1 KGHSH and CDR2 LQKENI. The CDR3 covers 15 residues. V gave up 2 bases and J gave up 3 bases; unmatched junction bases: 3. Written as DNA, the CDR3 is TGTGCCAGCTCACCAACAGGGGGAAATGGAAACACCATATATTTT. Protein sequence: CASSPTGGNGNTIYF. Drawing the rest from reference TRBV18 and TRBJ1-3, the complete variable domain is NAGVMQNPRHLVRRRGQEARLRCSPMKGHSHVYWYRQLPEEGLKFMVYLQKENIIDESGMPKERFSAEFPKEGPSILRIQQVVRGDSAAYFCASSPTGGNGNTIYFGEGSWLTVV.

This chain uses TRBV2 with TRBJ2-2; tentatively, D is TRBD1 (6 bases). Germline V gene sequence: CDR1 SNHLY, CDR2 FYNNEI. Trimming left V 6 bases short and J 2 bases short, with 13 bases between. The CDR3 runs to 15 residues. The CDR3 DNA reads as TGTGCCAGCAGGGCCGGGACAACTAACACCGGGGAGCTGTTTTTT. This codes for CASRAGTTNTGELFF.

The chain is built from TRBV28 and TRBJ2-1; D is unclear. The CDR3 loop spans 19 amino acids. With 5 bases removed from V and 0 bases from J, the gap between germline ends came to 23 bases. Germline V CDR1 and CDR2: MDHEN, SYDVKM. This chain's CDR3 is CASSPPSSRTRSSYNEQFF. In nucleotides, the CDR3 is TGTGCCAGCAGTCCCCCCTCCTCTCGTACCCGGAGCTCCTACAATGAGCAGTTCTTC.

The chain employs TRBV28 and TRBJ2-4; D might be TRBD2 (5 bases). Trimming removed 8 bases at V and 0 bases at J, with 5 bases between. Per the germline V gene, CDR1 is MDHEN and CDR2 is SYDVKM. This CDR3 is built from 12 residues. The CDR3 here is CASGLAKNIQYF. CDR3 DNA: TGTGCCAGCGGACTAGCCAAAAACATTCAGTACTTC.

The chain links TRBV19 to TRBJ2-7; D possibly corresponds to TRBD1 (6 bases). Germline-derived CDR1 and CDR2 are LNHDA and SQIVND (reference sequence). This CDR3 has 13 residues. V was cut by 4 bases and J by 5 bases, with 12 bases left in between. The CDR3 protein is CASSRIAGDEQYF. Written as DNA, the CDR3 is TGTGCCAGTAGTAGGATAGCAGGGGACGAGCAGTACTTC.

The chain combines TRBV10-3 with TRBJ1-6, with 10 bases that match TRBD1. The CDR3 contains 15 residues. V lost 7 bases to trimming and J lost 8 bases; unmatched junction nucleotides: 8. CDR1 is ENHRY and CDR2 is SYGVKD in the germline V gene. CDR3: CAIKGQGNRYSPLHF. The CDR3 bases are TGTGCCATCAAGGGACAGGGGAATAGGTATTCACCCCTCCACTTT.

The J gene is TRBJ2-7, the V gene TRBV30; D is possibly TRBD1 (5 bases). V lost 1 base, J lost 4 bases, and 8 bases lay in between. The CDR3 is 12 amino acids. Germline loops: CDR1 GTSNPN, CDR2 SVGIG (reference sequence). The CDR3 is CAWSARQYEQYF. The CDR3, as DNA: TGTGCCTGGAGTGCGCGACAGTACGAGCAGTACTTC.

The rearrangement uses TRBV7-7 and TRBJ2-7; D gene ambiguous. The ends were cut back, 1 base at V and 0 bases at J, with 7 bases in the middle. There are 14 residues in the CDR3. Germline V CDR1 and CDR2: SSHAT, FNYEAQ (reference sequence). CDR3 coding DNA: TGTGCCAGCAGCTTAGATGGCTCCTCCTACGAGCAGTACTTC. It yields the protein CASSLDGSSYEQYF.

V is TRBV30 and J is TRBJ1-2, with 12 nucleotides matching TRBD1. The CDR3 is made up of 15 amino acids. CDR1 GTSNPN and CDR2 SVGIG come from the germline V gene (reference sequence). V lost 3 bases, J lost 3 bases, and 5 bases stayed unmatched. CDR3: CAWRPGTGGYYGYTF. The CDR3 nucleotides are TGTGCCTGGAGGCCGGGGACAGGGGGCTACTATGGCTACACCTTC.

The chain recombines TRBV4-2 with TRBJ2-5, with 12 bases aligning to TRBD2. With 5 bases clipped from V and 4 bases from J, the junction kept 8 bases outside the gene matches. This CDR3 has 16 amino acids. Germline assignment: CDR1 LGHNA and CDR2 YNFKEQ. In DNA form, the CDR3 reads TGTGCCAGCAGCGCCCAACTAGCGGGGGGAAGAGAGACCCAGTACTTC. Amino acid sequence: CASSAQLAGGRETQYF.

The rearrangement joins TRBV7-2 to TRBJ2-2, with D maybe TRBD2 (6 bases). This CDR3 comprises 14 residues. With 6 bases removed from V and 1 base from J, the gap between germline ends came to 9 bases. Germline-derived CDR1 and CDR2 are SGHTA and FQGNSA. The CDR3 protein is CASREGRNTGELFF. Here the CDR3 DNA reads TGTGCCAGCAGGGAGGGTCGGAACACCGGGGAGCTGTTTTTT. The whole variable domain, filled in from reference TRBV7-2 and TRBJ2-2, reads GAGVSQSPSNKVTEKGKDVELRCDPISGHTALYWYRQSLGQGLEFLIYFQGNSAPDKSGLPSDRFSAERTGGSVSTLTIQRTQQEDSAVYLCASREGRNTGELFFGEGSRLTVL.

This chain joins TRBV6-5 and TRBJ2-3; TRBD1 matches at 8 bases. This CDR3 has 15 residues. V was pared by 7 bases and J by 3 bases, with 9 bases of the junction left unmatched. Per the germline V gene, CDR1 is MNHEY and CDR2 is SVGAGI. The CDR3 here is CASTKTGVHTDTQYF. DNA of the CDR3: TGTGCCAGCACCAAGACAGGGGTCCATACAGATACGCAGTATTTT.

The chain couples TRBV4-3 to TRBJ2-3, with 7 nucleotides matching TRBD2. Germline values: CDR1 LGHNA, CDR2 YSLEER. The CDR3 covers 15 residues. The V and J ends lost 1 base and 0 bases, in that order; junction bases with no gene match: 1. CDR3 in DNA: TGCGCCAGCAGCCAAGTGGGGGGGAGCACAGATACGCAGTATTTT. It translates to CASSQVGGSTDTQYF.

This chain links TRBV6-4 with TRBJ2-3; D remains ambiguous. CDR3 size: 13 residues. Germline CDR1 reads MRHNA; CDR2 reads SNTAGT. The ends were cut back, 1 base at V and 10 bases at J, with 12 bases in the middle. The CDR3 here is CASSDWAGGSQYF. The CDR3 coding sequence is TGTGCCAGCAGTGACTGGGCAGGTGGGTCGCAGTATTTT.

The chain links TRBV15 to TRBJ2-2; 8 nucleotides agree with TRBD1. Germline CDR1 reads LNHNV; CDR2 reads YYDKDF (reference sequence). Germline trimming cut 3 bases from V and 9 bases from J; bases unmatched to any gene: 15. This CDR3 is built from 17 residues. CDR3 in amino acids: CATSRAGGVNTYRELFF. The CDR3 coding sequence is TGTGCCACCAGCAGGGCAGGGGGCGTCAATACTTACAGGGAGCTGTTTTTT.

The gene calls are TRBV28 and TRBJ1-4; TRBD1 matches at 7 bases. Looked up from germline, CDR1 is MDHEN and CDR2 is SYDVKM. The V segment lost 3 bases and the J segment 7 bases; nucleotides outside the gene matches: 11. This CDR3 is built from 16 residues. The CDR3 DNA reads as TGTGCCAGCAGTTTGTTTACCGACAGGGTTTTTGAAAAACTGTTTTTT. Residues: CASSLFTDRVFEKLFF.

V and J are TRBV21-1 and TRBJ2-6; the table's TRBD1 call for D was not verified on the DNA. TRBV21-1 is labeled a pseudogene. CDR3 length: 18 residues. The CDR3 bases are TGTGCCAGCAGCAGCCGACAGGCCGGGTACTCTGGGGCCAACGTCCTGACTTTC. It yields the protein CASSSRQAGYSGANVLTF.